This section outlines one TCR beta chain sequence together with its context. Antigen specificity is unknown. This sample stems from a study of T cell responses to AZD1222 COVID-19 vaccine. Using immunoSEQ multiplex PCR, the repertoire was profiled, and TCRdb retains in-frame clones only, with some absent. There are roughly 130,000 clones in the sample; around nine tenths occur only once, and approximately 4.3% lies in the top ten. It was second doses at about 4 or about 12 weeks that were pooled. The CDR3 runs 18 residues. Germline V gene data show CDR1 as SGDLS and CDR2 as YYNGEE. Trimming at V came to 0 bases and at J to 10 bases, leaving 16 bases not matched to a gene. Findings and caveats of the study: Spike-spanning, vaccine-associated CD4 TCRs were dominant at 160-218 and 743-854. Spike-specific TCRs gained breadth and depth after people received two AZD1222 doses. Clonal diversity was possibly underestimated, and the donors were mostly white British, with more females.

This clonotype originated in an adult who received the AZD1222 COVID-19 vaccine. The chain couples TRBV9 to TRBJ2-1; the match to TRBD2 covers 10 bases. Material: peripheral blood, obtained 28 days after the second AZD1222 dose. The CDR3 region has the DNA TGTGCCAGCAGCGTAGCTTCCCGGACCAGCGGGGGGGCCGGGGAGCAGTTCTTC. Translation gives CASSVASRTSGGAGEQFF. Supplemented by reference TRBV9 and TRBJ2-1, the full variable domain reads DSGVTQTPKHLITATGQRVTLRCSPRSGDLSVYWYQQSLDQGLQFLIQYYNGEERAKGNILERFSAQQFPDLHSELNLSSLELGDSALYFCASSVASRTSGGAGEQFFGPGTRLTVL.